One and the same sample provided the 20 T cell receptor beta chains below, sequenced in a study of blood T cell repertoires in COVID-19. Sequencing was performed with immunoSEQ multiplex PCR; in TCRdb, only in-frame clones are kept and a portion is missing. This table has around 250,000 clones, 65% to 85% appearing once. Input material: peripheral blood. These receptors were obtained from a man at least 80 years old with acute or convalescent COVID-19.

The V call is TRBV10-3, the J call TRBJ2-1; 9 bases match TRBD2. Germline trimming cut 7 bases from V and 4 bases from J; bases unmatched to any gene: 8. The germline gives CDR1 ENHRY, CDR2 SYGVKD. The CDR3 totals 15 residues. The CDR3 spells CAIMEVAGAYNEQFF. DNA of the CDR3: TGTGCCATCATGGAGGTAGCGGGAGCATACAATGAGCAGTTCTTC.

The genes are TRBV9 and TRBJ2-3, with D possibly being TRBD1 (6 bases). The CDR3 extends over 15 amino acids. Trimming left V 5 bases short and J 4 bases short, with 17 bases between. CDR1 and CDR2 from the germline V gene are SGDLS and YYNGEE. Here the CDR3 reads CASSRTVGAADTQYF. CDR3 in DNA: TGTGCCAGCAGTCGTACGGTGGGGGCGGCAGATACGCAGTATTTT.

The genes are TRBV5-5 and TRBJ1-1; D gene uncertain. V was trimmed by 0 bases and J by 7 bases, leaving 13 bases between them. Germline assignment: CDR1 SGHKS and CDR2 YYEKEE (reference sequence). The CDR3 is 14 residues long. The CDR3 bases are TGTGCCAGCAGCTTGGGGTTCCGGGGAGGTGAAGCTTTCTTT. Protein sequence: CASSLGFRGGEAFF. The variable domain in full, with the rest retrieved from reference TRBV5-5 and TRBJ1-1, is DAGVTQSPTHLIKTRGQQVTLRCSPISGHKSVSWYQQVLGQGPQFIFQYYEKEERGRGNFPDRFSARQFPNYSSELNVNALLLGDSALYLCASSLGFRGGEAFFGQGTRLTVV.

CDR3 nucleotides: TGTGCCAGTACTCTGGGCTTATCAGATACGCAGTATTTT. Translated: CASTLGLSDTQYF. V usage is TRBV19 and J usage is TRBJ2-3; no reliable D call. Trimming pared 7 bases from V and 4 bases from J, leaving 12 bases between. The CDR3 is made up of 13 amino acids. Germline CDR1 is LNHDA and CDR2 is SQIVND (reference sequence).

The CDR3 loop is CASSPRDSGNTIYF. CDR3 DNA sequence: TGTGCCAGCAGCCCTCGGGACTCTGGAAACACCATATATTTT. The genes are TRBV3-1 (or the pseudogene TRBV3-2) and TRBJ1-3, with unresolved D. The ends were cut back, 4 bases at V and 0 bases at J, with 7 bases in the middle. The length of the CDR3 is 14 residues. CDR1 LGHDT and CDR2 YNNKEL come from the germline V gene (reference sequence).

The genes are TRBV5-1 and TRBJ2-1, with TRBD1 matching over 8 bases. This CDR3 contains 13 residues. The germline V gene has CDR1 SGHRS and CDR2 YFSETQ. J was trimmed by 10 bases and V by 3 bases; bases with no gene match: 6. The CDR3 DNA follows: TGCGCCAGCAGCTCGGACAGGGCAGAGGAGCAGTTCTTC. Translated, it gives CASSSDRAEEQFF.

The genes are TRBV7-2 and TRBJ1-1; 7 nucleotides align to TRBD1. Trimming took 2 bases from V and 13 from J; bases not matched to a gene: 10. CDR1 and CDR2 (germline): SGHTA, FQGNSA. This CDR3 has 13 residues. This chain's CDR3 is CASSLTRDREDFF. The CDR3, as DNA: TGTGCCAGCAGCTTAACCCGCGACAGGGAGGATTTCTTT. Filled out from reference TRBV7-2 and TRBJ1-1, the complete variable domain reads GAGVSQSPSNKVTEKGKDVELRCDPISGHTALYWYRQSLGQGLEFLIYFQGNSAPDKSGLPSDRFSAERTGGSVSTLTIQRTQQEDSAVYLCASSLTRDREDFFGQGTRLTVV.

The chain couples TRBV6-5 to TRBJ2-7, with 8 nucleotides matching TRBD2. In germline, CDR1 is MNHEY, CDR2 SVGAGI. V dropped 7 bases and J dropped 3; count of bases not matched to a gene: 5. CDR3 length: 13 amino acids. CDR3 loop: CASTPGTSYEQYF. CDR3 DNA sequence: TGTGCCAGCACCCCCGGGACTAGCTACGAGCAGTACTTC.

This chain uses TRBV19 with TRBJ1-2, with 8 bases that match TRBD1. In germline, CDR1 is LNHDA, CDR2 SQIVND (reference sequence). The CDR3 totals 12 residues. V gave up 9 bases and J gave up 5 bases; unmatched junction bases: 5. DNA of the CDR3: TGTGCCAGCAACGACAGGGGATATGGCTACACCTTC. Translating gives CASNDRGYGYTF.

The chain joins TRBV4-2 to TRBJ1-4; perhaps TRBD1 as D (6 bases). Germline V lookup: CDR1 LGHNA, CDR2 YNFKEQ. The CDR3 spans 15 residues. With 3 bases removed from V and 6 bases from J, the gap between germline ends came to 14 bases. The CDR3 DNA reads as TGTGCCAGCAGCCAGTTTGTGGGGGCGGATGAAAAACTGTTTTTT. Translated: CASSQFVGADEKLFF.

This rearrangement joins TRBV24-1 to TRBJ2-5, with 10 positions matching TRBD2. CDR1 KGHDR and CDR2 SFDVKD come from the germline V gene. Losses at the gene ends were 9 bases for V and 4 bases for J; bases not matched to a gene: 13. The CDR3 length is 16 residues. The CDR3 region is CATSSGPSGGSETQYF. The CDR3 DNA follows: TGTGCCACCTCCTCGGGGCCTAGCGGGGGATCAGAGACCCAGTACTTC.

This clone is a singleton in its sample. V usage is TRBV3-1 (or the pseudogene TRBV3-2) and J usage is TRBJ1-2; D is unclear. Per germline, CDR1 LGHDT and CDR2 YNNKEL (reference sequence). This CDR3 is 16 amino acids long. V dropped 0 bases and J dropped 4 bases, with 15 bases sitting between them. The CDR3 reads CASSQESGRSGYGYTF. The DNA of the CDR3 is TGTGCCAGCAGCCAAGAAAGTGGCAGAAGTGGCTATGGCTACACCTTC.

The sample holds one count of this clone. V usage is TRBV5-1 and J usage is TRBJ2-1, with 9 bases lining up with TRBD2. Germline V gives CDR1 SGHRS, CDR2 YFSETQ. CDR3 length equals 18 residues. The junction had 13 bases not matched to a gene; V was cut back by 6 bases and J by 0 bases. In DNA form, the CDR3 reads TGCGCCAGCATTGGAGCGGGAGGTTCCCGAGGCTCCTACAATGAGCAGTTCTTC. Translating it yields CASIGAGGSRGSYNEQFF.

The V gene is TRBV2, the J gene TRBJ2-2, with 7 positions matching TRBD1. The CDR3 has 16 amino acids. Germline-derived CDR1 and CDR2 are SNHLY and FYNNEI. Unmatched junction bases numbered 8, after V lost 3 bases and J lost 4 bases. CDR3 in DNA: TGTGCCAGCAGTGAGAGGCCAGGGGGAATCACCGGGGAGCTGTTTTTT. It codes for CASSERPGGITGELFF.

This chain uses TRBV6-2 or TRBV6-3 with TRBJ1-2, with a weak D call TRBD1 (5 bases). The CDR3 length is 15 residues. CDR1 is MNHEY, CDR2 SVGEGT, per germline. V was shortened by 0 bases and J by 1 base, with 9 bases between the two germline ends. The CDR3 sequence is CASSYSRVGNYGYTF. In nucleotides, the CDR3 is TGTGCCAGCAGTTACTCCAGGGTCGGTAACTATGGCTACACCTTC.

J is TRBJ2-6 and V is TRBV28, with TRBD1 identical over 8 bases. CDR1 is MDHEN, CDR2 SYDVKM, per germline. Trimming removed 9 bases from V and 0 bases from J; junction bases left unmatched: 16. This CDR3 region has 19 residues. CDR3 residues: CASQAPTGVSFSGANVLTF. In DNA, the CDR3 is TGTGCCAGTCAAGCACCGACAGGGGTATCTTTCTCTGGGGCCAACGTCCTGACTTTC.

The chain has TRBV2 and TRBJ2-1; 12 bases align to TRBD2. Looked up from germline, CDR1 is SNHLY and CDR2 is FYNNEI. The CDR3 sequence is 16 residues long. V lost 6 bases and J lost 8; bases outside the gene matches: 11. The CDR3 region is CASRPSGRAIFDEQFF. The CDR3, as DNA: TGTGCCAGCAGACCTAGCGGGAGGGCCATTTTCGATGAGCAGTTCTTC.

This clone occurred a few times. The V call is TRBV9, the J call TRBJ2-1, with D tentatively TRBD1 (6 bases). CDR1 and CDR2 from the germline V gene are SGDLS and YYNGEE. The CDR3 runs to 13 residues. V was shortened by 0 bases and J by 9 bases, with 10 bases between the two germline ends. In nucleotides, the CDR3 is TGTGCCAGCAGCGTAGGGACAGAAACTGAGCAGTTCTTC. It yields the protein CASSVGTETEQFF.

The V and J genes are TRBV27 and TRBJ2-1; 13 bases are a match to TRBD2. CDR3 length equals 15 residues. The V gene end was trimmed by 4 bases and the J gene end by 6 bases; junction bases not matched to a gene: 3. CDR1 and CDR2 (germline): MNHEY, SMNVEV (reference sequence). This chain's CDR3 is CASSSGTSGINEQFF. As DNA, the CDR3 is TGTGCCAGCAGTTCCGGGACTAGCGGGATCAATGAGCAGTTCTTC.

This sequence joins TRBV5-1 and TRBJ2-7; D is possibly TRBD1 (6 bases). Germline CDR1 SGHRS, CDR2 YFSETQ. V lost 7 bases and J lost 1, with 15 bases in between. The CDR3 runs to 14 residues. The CDR3 loop is CASRSGQGSYEQYF. The CDR3 DNA sequence: TGCGCCAGCCGATCGGGGCAGGGGTCCTACGAGCAGTACTTC.